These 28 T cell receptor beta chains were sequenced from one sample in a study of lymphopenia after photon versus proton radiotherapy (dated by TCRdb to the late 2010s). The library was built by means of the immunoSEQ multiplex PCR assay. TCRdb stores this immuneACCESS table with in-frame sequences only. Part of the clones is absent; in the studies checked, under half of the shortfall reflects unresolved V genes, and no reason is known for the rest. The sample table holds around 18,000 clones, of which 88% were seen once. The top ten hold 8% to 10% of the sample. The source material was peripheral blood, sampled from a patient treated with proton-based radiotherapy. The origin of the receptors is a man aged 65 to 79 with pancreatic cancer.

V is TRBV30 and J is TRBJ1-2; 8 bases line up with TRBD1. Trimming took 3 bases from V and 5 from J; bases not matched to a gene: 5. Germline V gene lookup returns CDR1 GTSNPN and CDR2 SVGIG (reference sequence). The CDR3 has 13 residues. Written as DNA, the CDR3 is TGTGCCTGGAGGGGCAGGGGGCAATATGGCTACACCTTC. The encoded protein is CAWRGRGQYGYTF. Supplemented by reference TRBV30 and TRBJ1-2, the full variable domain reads SQTIHQWPATLVQPVGSPLSLECTVEGTSNPNLYWYRQAAGRGLQLLFYSVGIGQISSEVPQNLSASRPQDRQFILSSKKLLLSDSGFYLCAWRGRGQYGYTFGSGTRLTVV.

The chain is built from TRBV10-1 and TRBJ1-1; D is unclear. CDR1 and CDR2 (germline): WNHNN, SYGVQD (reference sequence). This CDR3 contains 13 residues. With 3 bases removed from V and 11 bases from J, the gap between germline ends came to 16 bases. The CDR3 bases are TGCGCCAGCAGTGATGGGATGGGAGGAGGCGCTTTCTTT. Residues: CASSDGMGGGAFF.

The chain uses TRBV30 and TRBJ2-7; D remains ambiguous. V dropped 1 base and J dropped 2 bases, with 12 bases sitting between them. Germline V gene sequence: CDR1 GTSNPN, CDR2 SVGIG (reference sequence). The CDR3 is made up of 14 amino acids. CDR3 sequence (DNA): TGTGCCTGGAGTGCACCTCTGGGTACCTACGAGCAGTACTTC. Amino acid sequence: CAWSAPLGTYEQYF.

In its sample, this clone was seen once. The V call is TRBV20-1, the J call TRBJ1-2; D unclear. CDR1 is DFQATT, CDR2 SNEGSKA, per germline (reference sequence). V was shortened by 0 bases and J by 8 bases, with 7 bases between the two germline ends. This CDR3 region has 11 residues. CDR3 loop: CSARDGNGYTF. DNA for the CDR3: TGCAGTGCTAGAGATGGGAACGGCTACACCTTC.

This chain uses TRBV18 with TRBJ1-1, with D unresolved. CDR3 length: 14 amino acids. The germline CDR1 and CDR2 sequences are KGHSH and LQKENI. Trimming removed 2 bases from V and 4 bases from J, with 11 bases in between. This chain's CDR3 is CASSPERWSTEAFF. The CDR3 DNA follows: TGTGCCAGCTCACCAGAAAGGTGGTCCACTGAAGCTTTCTTT.

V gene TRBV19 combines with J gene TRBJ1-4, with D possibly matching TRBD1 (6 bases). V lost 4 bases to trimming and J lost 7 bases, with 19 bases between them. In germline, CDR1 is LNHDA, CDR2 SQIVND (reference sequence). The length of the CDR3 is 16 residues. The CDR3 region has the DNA TGTGCCAGTAGTACCTCTTTTGCAGGGGCGAGTGAAAAACTGTTTTTT. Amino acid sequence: CASSTSFAGASEKLFF.

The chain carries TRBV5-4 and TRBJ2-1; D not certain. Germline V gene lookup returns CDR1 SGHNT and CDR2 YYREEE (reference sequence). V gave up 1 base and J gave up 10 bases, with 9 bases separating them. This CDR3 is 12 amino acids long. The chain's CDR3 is CASSLTVGEQFF. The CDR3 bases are TGTGCCAGCAGCTTGACCGTGGGGGAGCAGTTCTTC.

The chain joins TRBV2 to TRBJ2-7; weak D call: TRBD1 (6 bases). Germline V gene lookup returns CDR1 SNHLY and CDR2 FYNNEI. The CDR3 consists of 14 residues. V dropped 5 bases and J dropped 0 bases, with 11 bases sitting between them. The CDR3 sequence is CASSLRDNSYEQYF. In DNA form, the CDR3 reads TGTGCCAGCAGTCTCCGGGACAACTCCTACGAGCAGTACTTC.

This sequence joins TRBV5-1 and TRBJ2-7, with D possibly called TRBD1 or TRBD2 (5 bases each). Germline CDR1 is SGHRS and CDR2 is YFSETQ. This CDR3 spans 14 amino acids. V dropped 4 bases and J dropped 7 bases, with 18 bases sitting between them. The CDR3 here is CASSLGPPRGEQYF. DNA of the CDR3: TGCGCCAGCAGCCTGGGACCTCCTAGGGGAGAGCAGTACTTC. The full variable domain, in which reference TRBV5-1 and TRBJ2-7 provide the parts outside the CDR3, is KAGVTQTPRYLIKTRGQQVTLSCSPISGHRSVSWYQQTPGQGLQFLFEYFSETQRNKGNFPGRFSGRQFSNSRSEMNVSTLELGDSALYLCASSLGPPRGEQYFGPGTRLTVT.

The CDR3 here is CASSLGIGNTEAFF. The CDR3 nucleotides read TGCGCCAGCAGCTTGGGGATCGGGAACACTGAAGCTTTCTTT. This chain connects TRBV5-1 to TRBJ1-1; D gene unclear. The germline CDR1 and CDR2 sequences are SGHRS and YFSETQ. This CDR3 spans 14 amino acids. Deletions cut 0 bases from V and 1 base from J, with 7 bases between.

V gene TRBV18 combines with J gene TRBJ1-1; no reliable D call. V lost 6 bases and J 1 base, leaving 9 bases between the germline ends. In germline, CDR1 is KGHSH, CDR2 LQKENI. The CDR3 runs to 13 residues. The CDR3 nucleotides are TGTGCCAGCTCTCCAGGACCGAACACTGAAGCTTTCTTT. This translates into CASSPGPNTEAFF.

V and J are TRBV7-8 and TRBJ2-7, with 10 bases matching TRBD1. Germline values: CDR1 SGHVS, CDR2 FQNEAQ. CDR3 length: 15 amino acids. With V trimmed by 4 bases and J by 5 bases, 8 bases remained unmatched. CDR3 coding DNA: TGTGCCAGCAGCTCCTCCCCGACAGGGGGCCACGAGCAGTACTTC. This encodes CASSSSPTGGHEQYF.

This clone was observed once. Here the CDR3 DNA reads TGTGCCAGCACCCGGGAGAACACCGGGGAGCTGTTTTTT. Its translation: CASTRENTGELFF. The chain carries TRBV2 and TRBJ2-2, with D perhaps TRBD2 (5 bases). V lost 7 bases and J 1 base, leaving 7 bases between the germline ends. The V gene's germline CDR1 is SNHLY and CDR2 FYNNEI. This CDR3 spans 13 amino acids. Filled out from reference TRBV2 and TRBJ2-2, the complete variable domain reads EPEVTQTPSHQVTQMGQEVILRCVPISNHLYFYWYRQILGQKVEFLVSFYNNEISEKSEIFDDQFSVERPDGSNFTLKIRSTKLEDSAMYFCASTRENTGELFFGEGSRLTVL.

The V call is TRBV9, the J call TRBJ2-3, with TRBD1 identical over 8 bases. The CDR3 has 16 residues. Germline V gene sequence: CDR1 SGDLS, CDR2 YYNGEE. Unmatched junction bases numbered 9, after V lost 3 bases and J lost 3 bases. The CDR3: CASSALTGEGTDTQYF. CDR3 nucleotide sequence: TGTGCCAGCAGCGCTTTGACAGGGGAAGGGACAGATACGCAGTATTTT.

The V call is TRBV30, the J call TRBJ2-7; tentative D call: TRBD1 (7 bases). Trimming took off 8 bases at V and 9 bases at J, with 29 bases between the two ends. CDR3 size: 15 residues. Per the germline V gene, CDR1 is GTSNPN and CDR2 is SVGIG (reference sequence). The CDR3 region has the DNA TGTGCCCTGCGTCCCCGACAGGGAGGAGGACCTTGGCAGTACTTC. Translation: CALRPRQGGGPWQYF.

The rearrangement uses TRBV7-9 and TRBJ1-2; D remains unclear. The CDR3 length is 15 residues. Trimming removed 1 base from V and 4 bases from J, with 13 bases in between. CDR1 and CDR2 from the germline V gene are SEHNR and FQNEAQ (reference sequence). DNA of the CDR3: TGTGCCAGCAGCTTAGATGCAGCCTTGGGCTATGGCTACACCTTC. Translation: CASSLDAALGYGYTF.

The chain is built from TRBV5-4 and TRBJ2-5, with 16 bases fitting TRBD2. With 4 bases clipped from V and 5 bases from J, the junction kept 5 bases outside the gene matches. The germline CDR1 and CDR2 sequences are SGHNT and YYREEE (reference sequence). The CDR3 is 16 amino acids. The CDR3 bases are TGTGCCAGCAGCCCGGGACTAGCGGGAGGGGGGGAGACCCAGTACTTC. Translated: CASSPGLAGGGETQYF.

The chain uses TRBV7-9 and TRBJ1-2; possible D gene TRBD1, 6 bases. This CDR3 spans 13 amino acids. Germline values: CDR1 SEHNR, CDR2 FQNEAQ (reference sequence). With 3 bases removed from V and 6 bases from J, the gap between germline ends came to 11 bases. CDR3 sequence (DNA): TGTGCCAGCAGCTTGGAACAGGGAAATGGCTACACCTTC. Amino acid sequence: CASSLEQGNGYTF.

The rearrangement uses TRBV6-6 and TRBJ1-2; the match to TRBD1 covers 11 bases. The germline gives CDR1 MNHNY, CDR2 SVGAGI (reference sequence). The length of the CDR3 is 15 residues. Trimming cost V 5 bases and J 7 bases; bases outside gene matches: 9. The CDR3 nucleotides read TGTGCCAGCAGTAAGGACAGGGGGCGGTTAGGTGGCTACACCTTC. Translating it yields CASSKDRGRLGGYTF.

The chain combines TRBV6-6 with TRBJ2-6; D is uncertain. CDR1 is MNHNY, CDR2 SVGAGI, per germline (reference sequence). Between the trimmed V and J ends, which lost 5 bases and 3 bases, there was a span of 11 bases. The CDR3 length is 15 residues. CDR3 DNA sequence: TGTGCCAGCAGTGGAAGGCCGGATGGGGCCAACGTCCTGACTTTC. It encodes CASSGRPDGANVLTF.

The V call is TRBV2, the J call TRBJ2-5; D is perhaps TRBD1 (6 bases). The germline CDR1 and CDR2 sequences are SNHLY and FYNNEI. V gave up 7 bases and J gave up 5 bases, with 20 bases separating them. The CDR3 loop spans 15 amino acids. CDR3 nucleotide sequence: TGTGCCAGCACCTCCGATGGACAGCCCGGGGAGACCCAGTACTTC. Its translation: CASTSDGQPGETQYF.

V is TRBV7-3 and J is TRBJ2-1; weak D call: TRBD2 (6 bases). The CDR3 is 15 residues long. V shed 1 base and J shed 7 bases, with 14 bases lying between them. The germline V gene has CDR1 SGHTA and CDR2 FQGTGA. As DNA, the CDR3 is TGTGCCAGCAGCTTAATCGCGGGAAGGCGGAATGAGCAGTTCTTC. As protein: CASSLIAGRRNEQFF.

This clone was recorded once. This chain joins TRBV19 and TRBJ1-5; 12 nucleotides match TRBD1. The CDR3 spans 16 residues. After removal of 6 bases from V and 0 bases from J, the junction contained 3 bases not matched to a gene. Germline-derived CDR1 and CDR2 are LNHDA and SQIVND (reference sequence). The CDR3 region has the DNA TGTGCCAGTAGGGGGACAGGGGGCTTTAGCAATCAGCCCCAGCATTTT. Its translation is CASRGTGGFSNQPQHF. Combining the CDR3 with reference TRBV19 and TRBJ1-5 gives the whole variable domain DGGITQSPKYLFRKEGQNVTLSCEQNLNHDAMYWYRQDPGQGLRLIYYSQIVNDFQKGDIAEGYSVSREKKESFPLTVTSAQKNPTAFYLCASRGTGGFSNQPQHFGDGTRLSIL.

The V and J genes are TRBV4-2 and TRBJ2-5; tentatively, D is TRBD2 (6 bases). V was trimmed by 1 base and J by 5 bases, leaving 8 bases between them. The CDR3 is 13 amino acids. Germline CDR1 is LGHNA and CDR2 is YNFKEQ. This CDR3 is CASSQAEGETQYF. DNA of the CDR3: TGTGCCAGCAGCCAAGCGGAGGGGGAGACCCAGTACTTC.

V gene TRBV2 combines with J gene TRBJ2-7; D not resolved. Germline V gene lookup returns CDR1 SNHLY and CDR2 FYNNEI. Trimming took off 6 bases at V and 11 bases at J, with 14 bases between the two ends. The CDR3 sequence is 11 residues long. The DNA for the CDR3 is TGTGCCAGCAGAGCTACCCGGACGAAGTACTTC. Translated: CASRATRTKYF.

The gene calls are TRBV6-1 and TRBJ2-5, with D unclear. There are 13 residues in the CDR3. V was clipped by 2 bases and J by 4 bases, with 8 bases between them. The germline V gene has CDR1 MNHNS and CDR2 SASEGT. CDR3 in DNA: TGTGCCAGCAGTGAAATCCTCTTAGAGACCCAGTACTTC. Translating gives CASSEILLETQYF.

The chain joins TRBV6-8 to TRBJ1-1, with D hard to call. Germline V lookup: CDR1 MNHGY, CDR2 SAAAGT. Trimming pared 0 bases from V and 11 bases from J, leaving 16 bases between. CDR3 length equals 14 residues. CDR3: CASSYSTVRGVAFF. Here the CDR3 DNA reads TGTGCCAGCAGTTACTCGACCGTCCGTGGTGTTGCTTTCTTT.

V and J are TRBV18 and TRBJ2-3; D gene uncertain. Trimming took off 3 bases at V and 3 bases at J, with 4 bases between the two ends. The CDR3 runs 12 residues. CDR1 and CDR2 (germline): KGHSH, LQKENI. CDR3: CASSPRTDTQYF. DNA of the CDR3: TGTGCCAGCTCACCTCGTACAGATACGCAGTATTTT.